Below, 20 T cell receptor beta chains from the same sample are listed, as sequenced in a study of shared clonotypes between healthy human individuals. Naive CD8 populations comprised CD45RO-negative cells positively selected for CCR7, excluding terminally differentiated effector memory CD45RA+ cells. Only in-frame clones appear in the TCRdb table, and some are missing; sequencing was by immunoSEQ multiplex PCR. This table holds around 2,000,000 clones, roughly 95% found once. Material for sequencing was naive CD8+ T cells sorted from blood. These receptors were obtained from a man younger than 35 in good health.

This chain links TRBV6-6 with TRBJ1-6; D is ambiguous. V lost 5 bases, J lost 0 bases, and 11 bases lay in between. Germline CDR1 is MNHNY and CDR2 is SVGAGI (reference sequence). CDR3 size: 16 residues. CDR3 sequence reads: CASSPDHGSYNSPLHF. The CDR3 coding sequence is TGTGCCAGCAGTCCGGATCACGGCTCCTATAATTCACCCCTCCACTTT.

The genes are TRBV7-3 and TRBJ1-1; no firm D call. The V gene's germline CDR1 is SGHTA and CDR2 FQGTGA. The CDR3 spans 18 residues. V gave up 0 bases and J gave up 0 bases, with 17 bases separating them. In DNA, the CDR3 is TGTGCCAGCAGCTTAACCCTCTCGGGTTCGGTCCTGAACACTGAAGCTTTCTTT. Protein product: CASSLTLSGSVLNTEAFF.

V is TRBV29-1 and J is TRBJ1-1, with a tentative D call TRBD1 (5 bases). From germline, CDR1 is SQVTM and CDR2 ANQGSEA. V dropped 2 bases and J dropped 6 bases, with 10 bases sitting between them. This CDR3 spans 12 amino acids. CDR3: CSVEWGRAEAFF. The CDR3 DNA sequence: TGCAGCGTTGAATGGGGCAGGGCTGAAGCTTTCTTT.

The chain recombines TRBV28 with TRBJ1-5; 8 nucleotides match TRBD1. Germline values: CDR1 MDHEN, CDR2 SYDVKM. V gave up 1 base and J gave up 3 bases; unmatched junction bases: 5. CDR3 length equals 16 residues. CDR3 sequence: CASSLYWTGPNQPQHF. The CDR3 nucleotides are TGTGCCAGCAGTTTATATTGGACAGGGCCCAATCAGCCCCAGCATTTT.

The gene calls are TRBV27 and TRBJ2-7; D is perhaps TRBD1 (6 bases). The CDR3 has 16 amino acids. Per germline, CDR1 MNHEY and CDR2 SMNVEV (reference sequence). Trimming removed 3 bases at V and 2 bases at J, with 17 bases between. For the CDR3, the DNA is TGTGCCAGCAGTTTCGTCGGGGCGACAGGAACCTACGAGCAGTACTTC. Its translation: CASSFVGATGTYEQYF.

The chain joins TRBV6-5 to TRBJ2-7, with no clear D. This CDR3 has 12 residues. The V end was cut by 8 bases, the J end by 4 bases, with 12 bases between. CDR1 is MNHEY and CDR2 is SVGAGI in the germline V gene. The CDR3 sequence: CASSEPTYEQYF. CDR3 DNA: TGTGCCAGCTCCGAGCCTACGTACGAGCAGTACTTC.

This clone has only one observation. The chain employs TRBV19 and TRBJ2-7; D is ambiguous. The germline V and J ends were trimmed by 3 bases and 3 bases, with 12 bases remaining between them. The germline gives CDR1 LNHDA, CDR2 SQIVND (reference sequence). The length of the CDR3 is 14 residues. CDR3 in amino acids: CASSMTPGFYEQYF. The CDR3 DNA sequence: TGTGCCAGTAGTATGACCCCTGGCTTCTACGAGCAGTACTTC. The variable domain in full, completed from reference TRBV19 and TRBJ2-7, reads DGGITQSPKYLFRKEGQNVTLSCEQNLNHDAMYWYRQDPGQGLRLIYYSQIVNDFQKGDIAEGYSVSREKKESFPLTVTSAQKNPTAFYLCASSMTPGFYEQYFGPGTRLTVT.

This clone is a singleton in its sample. CDR3 loop: CASSIMEAPAETQYF. DNA for the CDR3: TGTGCCAGCAGCATCATGGAGGCCCCGGCAGAGACCCAGTACTTC. The genes are TRBV7-9 and TRBJ2-5, with D possibly TRBD2 on 5 matching bases. Per germline, CDR1 SEHNR and CDR2 FQNEAQ (reference sequence). The V end was cut by 5 bases, the J end by 4 bases, with 17 bases between. The CDR3 totals 15 residues.

The chain uses TRBV15 and TRBJ2-7; D possibly corresponds to TRBD2 (6 bases). Looked up from germline, CDR1 is LNHNV and CDR2 is YYDKDF (reference sequence). CDR3 length: 14 amino acids. Trimming removed 4 bases at V and 3 bases at J, with 13 bases between. The CDR3 region is CATSIGLHDYEQYF. CDR3 DNA sequence: TGTGCCACCAGCATAGGACTACATGACTACGAGCAGTACTTC.

The chain employs TRBV6-4 and TRBJ1-5; no firm D call. The CDR3 is 12 residues long. Deletions cut 2 bases from V and 4 bases from J, with 3 bases between. Germline values: CDR1 MRHNA, CDR2 SNTAGT. The CDR3 sequence is CASSDPNQPQHF. For the CDR3, the DNA is TGTGCCAGCAGTGACCCTAATCAGCCCCAGCATTTT.

This chain connects TRBV9 to TRBJ2-1, with D perhaps TRBD2 (5 bases). The V gene lost 1 base and the J gene lost 7 bases, with 6 bases spanning the gap. The CDR3 extends over 12 amino acids. Germline V lookup: CDR1 SGDLS, CDR2 YYNGEE. Here the CDR3 reads CASSVPGNEQFF. CDR3 DNA sequence: TGTGCCAGCAGCGTACCGGGGAATGAGCAGTTCTTC.

The chain employs TRBV25-1 and TRBJ1-2; TRBD1 matches 8 bases. Germline CDR1 is MGHDK and CDR2 is SYGVNS. Germline trimming cut 4 bases from V and 7 bases from J; bases unmatched to any gene: 5. The CDR3 has 13 amino acids. This chain's CDR3 is CASSAQDRAGYTF. CDR3 DNA sequence: TGTGCCAGCAGTGCTCAGGACAGGGCTGGCTACACCTTC.

The V and J genes are TRBV27 and TRBJ2-7; no definite D call. The CDR3 totals 14 residues. The V gene lost 5 bases and the J gene lost 6 bases, with 17 bases spanning the gap. Germline V gene sequence: CDR1 MNHEY, CDR2 SMNVEV (reference sequence). The CDR3 DNA reads as TGTGCCAGCAGTCTTCAGGCCGACCACCTCGAGCAGTACTTC. This gives the protein CASSLQADHLEQYF.

This rearrangement joins TRBV10-3 to TRBJ2-2, with D tentatively TRBD1 (6 bases). From germline, CDR1 is ENHRY and CDR2 SYGVKD. With 8 bases removed from V and 1 base from J, the gap between germline ends came to 17 bases. The CDR3 runs 16 residues. CDR3 protein: CAILLLGTKNTGELFF. The CDR3 DNA sequence: TGTGCCATCTTACTTCTCGGGACAAAGAACACCGGGGAGCTGTTTTTT.

The CDR3 is CASRGPFSGVGETQYF. As DNA, the CDR3 is TGTGCCAGCAGGGGGCCGTTTAGCGGGGTAGGGGAGACCCAGTACTTC. This sequence joins TRBV27 and TRBJ2-5; 8 nucleotides line up with TRBD2. Germline V lookup: CDR1 MNHEY, CDR2 SMNVEV (reference sequence). This CDR3 has 16 residues. Trimming at V came to 6 bases and at J to 5 bases, leaving 14 bases not matched to a gene.

The rearrangement uses TRBV28 and TRBJ1-2; D remains unclear. V was pared by 2 bases and J by 7 bases, with 5 bases between. This CDR3 is 11 amino acids long. CDR1 is MDHEN and CDR2 is SYDVKM in the germline V gene. DNA of the CDR3: TGTGCCAGCAGTTTACGTGCTGGCTACACCTTC. Translating it yields CASSLRAGYTF.

The chain's CDR3 is CATSRDYTGTSYVGTDTQYF. CDR3 coding DNA: TGTGCCACCAGCAGAGATTACACCGGGACTAGTTACGTTGGGACAGATACGCAGTATTTT. This chain links TRBV15 with TRBJ2-3, with TRBD2 matching 8 bases. Germline CDR1 LNHNV, CDR2 YYDKDF (reference sequence). V trimming: 0 bases; J trimming: 3 bases; junction bases outside the gene matches: 17. There are 20 residues in the CDR3.

This chain joins TRBV10-1 and TRBJ2-7; D gene ambiguous. V dropped 11 bases and J dropped 4 bases, with 6 bases sitting between them. This CDR3 has 9 residues. Germline V gene data show CDR1 as WNHNN and CDR2 as SYGVQD (reference sequence). The CDR3 nucleotides are TGCGCCGGCGATTACGAGCAGTACTTC. Its translation: CAGDYEQYF.

The chain couples TRBV5-6 to TRBJ2-3; TRBD2 matches at 8 bases. CDR1 SGHDT and CDR2 YYEEEE come from the germline V gene. The CDR3 extends over 14 amino acids. V shed 4 bases and J 3 bases; nucleotides not matched to a gene: 4. CDR3 residues: CASSPGLGTDTQYF. DNA for the CDR3: TGTGCCAGCAGCCCGGGACTAGGGACAGATACGCAGTATTTT.

The V gene is TRBV10-1, the J gene TRBJ2-2, with D tentatively TRBD2 (6 bases). Germline CDR1 reads WNHNN; CDR2 reads SYGVQD (reference sequence). V lost 1 base, J lost 2 bases, and 14 bases lay in between. The CDR3 length is 17 residues. The CDR3 here is CASSEFGGALNTGELFF. The CDR3 DNA sequence: TGCGCCAGCAGTGAGTTCGGGGGAGCCCTCAACACCGGGGAGCTGTTTTTT.